This TCR beta chain was obtained from a study of shared clonotypes between healthy human individuals. The CDR3 extends over 18 amino acids. The trim removed 5 bases at V and 2 bases at J, leaving 8 bases unmatched. Germline lookup yields CDR1 LGHNT and CDR2 FRNRAP. Terminally differentiated effector memory CD45RA+ cells were left out of the naive CD8 fraction, which was CD45RO-negative and positively selected for CCR7. Execution of the assay was at deep level. Every immunoSEQ plate was one replicate of a subset's evenly spread DNA. Using immunoSEQ multiplex PCR, the repertoire was profiled, and TCRdb retains in-frame clones only, with some absent. The data contain roughly 2 million clones, about 95% of them singletons.

The chain has TRBV12-5 and TRBJ2-1; 14 bases agree with TRBD2. Sequencing was done on a sample of naive CD8+ T cells sorted from blood. This TCR was recovered from a man aged 18 to 30 in good health. The CDR3 DNA reads as TGTGCTAGTGGTGACGGGACTAGCGGGAGTCTCCCCTACAATGAGCAGTTCTTC. It specifies CASGDGTSGSLPYNEQFF.